These T cell receptor beta chains were read from a single sample in a study of T cells in Graves' hyperthyroidism and ophthalmopathy. TCRdb passed the multiplex PCR reads through MiXCR, listing each CDR3 protein once. The profile shows over 450,000 distinct CDR3 sequences, around 15% of them singletons. Sequenced sample: blood. These receptors came from a woman aged 18-30 years with Graves' hyperthyroidism. Each CDR3 is given with its conserved first and last residue. The D gene is left open where the match is weak. Expanded clones are given a class, and other clones once, few, many or no size at all.

V gene: TRBV7-2; J gene: TRBJ2-1; clone size: few; D gene: .; CDR3 DNA: TGTGCCAGCAGCCTTTCCCAGGTAGAGCAGTTCTTC; CDR3 protein: CASSLSQVEQFF
V gene: TRBV5-1; J gene: TRBJ1-5; clone size: many; D gene: TRBD1; CDR3 DNA: TGCGCCAGCAGCGTCGGGACAGGTTATCAGCCCCAGCATTTT; CDR3 protein: CASSVGTGYQPQHF
V gene: TRBV9; J gene: TRBJ1-1; clone size: many; D gene: .; CDR3 DNA: TGTGCCAGCAGCCCCATGAGTGGCACTGAAGCTTTCTTT; CDR3 protein: CASSPMSGTEAFF
V gene: TRBV12-3/TRBV12-4; J gene: TRBJ1-4; clone size: few; D gene: TRBD1; CDR3 DNA: TGTGCCAGCAGGGGCCCCGCAGGGGGCGCAATAGAAAAACTGTTTTTT; CDR3 protein: CASRGPAGGAIEKLFF
V gene: TRBV5-8; J gene: TRBJ2-7; clone size: many; D gene: TRBD2; CDR3 DNA: TGTGCCAGCAGTCCCATAGCGGGAGGCGTCTACGAGCAGTACTTC; CDR3 protein: CASSPIAGGVYEQYF
V gene: TRBV28; J gene: TRBJ2-2; clone size: many; D gene: TRBD1; CDR3 DNA: TGTGCCAGCAGTGTCCGGGACAGGGATGCCGGGGAGCTGTTTTTT; CDR3 protein: CASSVRDRDAGELFF
V gene: TRBV12-3/TRBV12-4; J gene: TRBJ1-2; clone size: many; D gene: .; CDR3 DNA: TGTGCCAGCAGCAAATCGACAGCTCCCTATGGCTACACCTTC; CDR3 protein: CASSKSTAPYGYTF
V gene: TRBV12-3/TRBV12-4; J gene: TRBJ1-5; clone size: .; D gene: .; CDR3 DNA: TGTGCCAGCAAAAGGGCGACAGGAGGCAATCAGCCCCAGCATTTT; CDR3 protein: CASKRATGGNQPQHF
V gene: TRBV4-1; J gene: TRBJ2-7; clone size: .; D gene: .; CDR3 DNA: TGCGCCAGCAGCCAGAGGGGGGTAGGGACAGAGGGATACGAGCAGTACTTC; CDR3 protein: CASSQRGVGTEGYEQYF
V gene: TRBV10-3; J gene: TRBJ2-7; clone size: many; D gene: TRBD2; CDR3 DNA: TGTGCCATCAGTGAGGCACCTAGCGGGGTCTACGAGCAGTACTTC; CDR3 protein: CAISEAPSGVYEQYF
V gene: TRBV5-1; J gene: TRBJ2-5; clone size: many; D gene: .; CDR3 DNA: TGCGCCAGCAGCGCGAAGGGTCCAAGAGGGCTAGAGACCCAGTACTTC; CDR3 protein: CASSAKGPRGLETQYF
V gene: TRBV20-1; J gene: TRBJ2-1; clone size: many; D gene: TRBD2; CDR3 DNA: TGCAGTGCTAGAGAGGGACTAGCGGGAAAGTCCTACAATGAGCAGTTCTTC; CDR3 protein: CSAREGLAGKSYNEQFF
V gene: TRBV27; J gene: TRBJ2-5; clone size: .; D gene: TRBD2; CDR3 DNA: TGTGCCAGCAGTTTCTTGAGGACTAGCGGGAGAGAAGAGACCCAGTACTTC; CDR3 protein: CASSFLRTSGREETQYF
V gene: TRBV24-1; J gene: TRBJ2-3; clone size: many; D gene: .; CDR3 DNA: TGTGCCACCAGTGACTATGACCTCCACACAGATACGCAGTATTTT; CDR3 protein: CATSDYDLHTDTQYF
V gene: TRBV2; J gene: TRBJ2-5; clone size: many; D gene: .; CDR3 DNA: TGTGCCAGCAGTCGAGTCCCCCAAGAGACCCAGTACTTC; CDR3 protein: CASSRVPQETQYF
V gene: TRBV12-3/TRBV12-4; J gene: TRBJ2-6; clone size: many; D gene: .; CDR3 DNA: TGTGCCAGCAATCGGGACCGTACCTCTGGGGCCAACGTCCTGACTTTC; CDR3 protein: CASNRDRTSGANVLTF
V gene: TRBV12-3/TRBV12-4; J gene: TRBJ2-2; clone size: many; D gene: TRBD1; CDR3 DNA: TGTGCCAGCAGTTCCGACAGGGGGGGGGAGCTGTTTTTT; CDR3 protein: CASSSDRGGELFF
V gene: TRBV18; J gene: TRBJ2-1; clone size: many; D gene: TRBD2; CDR3 DNA: TGTGCCAGCTCACCACCGATGGCGGGGGTATACAATGAGCAGTTCTTC; CDR3 protein: CASSPPMAGVYNEQFF
V gene: TRBV4-2; J gene: TRBJ2-1; clone size: .; D gene: .; CDR3 DNA: TGTGCCAGCAGCCAAGAACGGATTAGGGCGCAGTTCTTC; CDR3 protein: CASSQERIRAQFF
V gene: TRBV19; J gene: TRBJ2-1; clone size: few; D gene: TRBD1; CDR3 DNA: TGTGCCAGTAGTATAGGGCCGGGACAGCCACGGGAGCAGTTCTTC; CDR3 protein: CASSIGPGQPREQFF
V gene: TRBV12-3/TRBV12-4; J gene: TRBJ2-7; clone size: .; D gene: .; CDR3 DNA: TGTGCCAGCAGTGGATCGGGACCAAGCTACGAGCAGTACTTC; CDR3 protein: CASSGSGPSYEQYF
V gene: TRBV5-1; J gene: TRBJ2-1; clone size: many; D gene: .; CDR3 DNA: TGCGCCAGCAGCCTTCCCCTCTCGCAGTCCAGGAATGAGCAGTTCTTC; CDR3 protein: CASSLPLSQSRNEQFF
V gene: TRBV12-5; J gene: TRBJ1-1; clone size: many; D gene: .; CDR3 DNA: TGTGCTAGTGGTTTCGCCCTCAGGGAGGGCACTGAAGCTTTCTTT; CDR3 protein: CASGFALREGTEAFF
V gene: TRBV6-1; J gene: TRBJ2-3; clone size: many; D gene: TRBD2; CDR3 DNA: TGTGCCAGCAGTTACGCCAGACTAGCGGGAGGTGCAGATACGCAGTATTTT; CDR3 protein: CASSYARLAGGADTQYF
V gene: TRBV12-3/TRBV12-4; J gene: TRBJ2-1; clone size: many; D gene: TRBD2; CDR3 DNA: TGTGCCAGCAGTTTGGGACTAGCGCTTAGCTCCTACAATGAGCAGTTCTTC; CDR3 protein: CASSLGLALSSYNEQFF
V gene: TRBV27; J gene: TRBJ1-1; clone size: many; D gene: .; CDR3 DNA: TGTGCCAGCATCCCGGGTGGGGGGCACACTGAAGCTTTCTTT; CDR3 protein: CASIPGGGHTEAFF
V gene: TRBV5-1; J gene: TRBJ1-4; clone size: few; D gene: .; CDR3 DNA: TGCGCCAGCAGCCCTTTTGGGGGACAAGATGAAAAACTGTTTTTT; CDR3 protein: CASSPFGGQDEKLFF
V gene: TRBV5-1; J gene: TRBJ1-1; clone size: few; D gene: TRBD1; CDR3 DNA: TGCGCCAGCAGCTTGGATACAGGGGCCAACACTGAAGCTTTCTTT; CDR3 protein: CASSLDTGANTEAFF
V gene: TRBV24-1; J gene: TRBJ2-2; clone size: few; D gene: .; CDR3 DNA: TGTGCCACCAGTGATAACACTCAGGGGTGGGGTACCGGGGAGCTGTTTTTT; CDR3 protein: CATSDNTQGWGTGELFF
V gene: TRBV12-3/TRBV12-4; J gene: TRBJ2-2; clone size: many; D gene: .; CDR3 DNA: TGTGCCAGCAGTTTGGGCCCATGGGTCGGGGAGCTGTTTTTT; CDR3 protein: CASSLGPWVGELFF
V gene: TRBV20-1; J gene: TRBJ1-1; clone size: .; D gene: .; CDR3 DNA: TGCAGTGCTAGATCCGCCGCCACGCGTGAAGCTTTCTTT; CDR3 protein: CSARSAATREAFF
V gene: TRBV5-1; J gene: TRBJ2-7; clone size: .; D gene: .; CDR3 DNA: TGCGCCAGCAGCTTGCGCCTAGCGACCCACGAGCAGTACTTC; CDR3 protein: CASSLRLATHEQYF
V gene: TRBV5-4; J gene: TRBJ2-3; clone size: many; D gene: .; CDR3 DNA: TGTGCCAGCAGCCCGGCCCGGACAGCTAGCACAGATACGCAGTATTTT; CDR3 protein: CASSPARTASTDTQYF
V gene: TRBV24-1; J gene: TRBJ2-2; clone size: .; D gene: .; CDR3 DNA: TGTGCCACCAGTGGCCCCAAGAACACCGGGGAGCTGTTTTTT; CDR3 protein: CATSGPKNTGELFF
V gene: TRBV12-3/TRBV12-4; J gene: TRBJ2-3; clone size: many; D gene: TRBD2; CDR3 DNA: TGTGCCAGCAGGCTAGCGGCAGATACGCAGTATTTT; CDR3 protein: CASRLAADTQYF
V gene: TRBV9; J gene: TRBJ2-3; clone size: few; D gene: .; CDR3 DNA: TGTGCCAGCAGCGTAGGGCATTTGGGGACTGGTAGCACAGATACGCAGTATTTT; CDR3 protein: CASSVGHLGTGSTDTQYF
V gene: TRBV7-9; J gene: TRBJ1-1; clone size: few; D gene: .; CDR3 DNA: TGTGCCAGCAGCTTAATTGGGTTAGCGGGCACTGAAGCTTTCTTT; CDR3 protein: CASSLIGLAGTEAFF
V gene: TRBV7-9; J gene: TRBJ2-3; clone size: .; D gene: .; CDR3 DNA: TGTGCCAGCAGCCTAAACCCCGGGACGAACACAGATACGCAGTATTTT; CDR3 protein: CASSLNPGTNTDTQYF
V gene: TRBV27; J gene: TRBJ1-5; clone size: .; D gene: .; CDR3 DNA: TGTGCCAGCAGTGGGGCAGGGACCAACAATCAGCCCCAGCATTTT; CDR3 protein: CASSGAGTNNQPQHF
V gene: TRBV12-3/TRBV12-4; J gene: TRBJ1-5; clone size: many; D gene: TRBD1; CDR3 DNA: TGTGCCAGCAGTTTAATCCAGACAGGGTATCAGCCCCAGCATTTT; CDR3 protein: CASSLIQTGYQPQHF
V gene: TRBV12-3/TRBV12-4; J gene: TRBJ2-1; clone size: .; D gene: .; CDR3 DNA: TGTGCCAGCAGTTTCGAGGGAGCTTTTGGACAATATGAGCAGTTCTTC; CDR3 protein: CASSFEGAFGQYEQFF
V gene: TRBV9; J gene: TRBJ1-1; clone size: .; D gene: .; CDR3 DNA: TGTGCCAGCAGCGTCCGGGGGGACGGGGCACTTGAAGCTTTCTTT; CDR3 protein: CASSVRGDGALEAFF
V gene: TRBV11-2; J gene: TRBJ2-1; clone size: many; D gene: TRBD2; CDR3 DNA: TGTGCCAGCAGCCAGTGGGGAGGGGAGTCCAGCAATGAGCAGTTCTTC; CDR3 protein: CASSQWGGESSNEQFF
V gene: TRBV11-2; J gene: TRBJ1-4; clone size: many; D gene: .; CDR3 DNA: TGTGCCAGCAGCATCCGGACAGTTGCAACTAATGAAAAACTGTTTTTT; CDR3 protein: CASSIRTVATNEKLFF
V gene: TRBV4-2; J gene: TRBJ2-5; clone size: .; D gene: TRBD2; CDR3 DNA: TGTGCCAGCAGCCAAGTTCTAGCGGGAGGACCATTGTACCAAGAGACCCAGTACTTC; CDR3 protein: CASSQVLAGGPLYQETQYF
V gene: TRBV20-1; J gene: TRBJ2-1; clone size: many; D gene: .; CDR3 DNA: TGCAGTGCCCTGTTCGATCTACCGGGCGCGTCTTACAATGAGCAGTTCTTC; CDR3 protein: CSALFDLPGASYNEQFF
V gene: TRBV30; J gene: TRBJ1-2; clone size: few; D gene: .; CDR3 DNA: TGTGCCTGGAGTAGTTCCTCTAGGCTTGGCTACACCTTC; CDR3 protein: CAWSSSSRLGYTF
V gene: TRBV6-1; J gene: TRBJ1-4; clone size: few; D gene: .; CDR3 DNA: TGTGCCAGCAGTAAATCACAGGGCGGGGTAAATGAAAAACTGTTTTTT; CDR3 protein: CASSKSQGGVNEKLFF
V gene: TRBV19; J gene: TRBJ1-4; clone size: few; D gene: .; CDR3 DNA: TGTGCCAGTAGTATGTCCGCTGGGGGCGAGGCAAAACTGTTTTTT; CDR3 protein: CASSMSAGGEAKLFF
V gene: TRBV9; J gene: TRBJ2-2; clone size: many; D gene: .; CDR3 DNA: TGTGCCAGCAAAGGGTCGAACACCGGGGAGCTGTTTTTT; CDR3 protein: CASKGSNTGELFF
V gene: TRBV10-3; J gene: TRBJ2-5; clone size: many; D gene: .; CDR3 DNA: TGTGCCATCAGTGACCTGACCTTAACAGGGCGGGAGACCCAGTACTTC; CDR3 protein: CAISDLTLTGRETQYF
V gene: TRBV6-1; J gene: TRBJ1-1; clone size: .; D gene: .; CDR3 DNA: TGTGCCAGCACCGGGAGGGGTGTTATGAACACTGAAGCTTTCTTT; CDR3 protein: CASTGRGVMNTEAFF
V gene: TRBV6-2/TRBV6-3; J gene: TRBJ2-7; clone size: many; D gene: TRBD1; CDR3 DNA: TGTGCCAGCACTGCCCGGTCAGGGGGCATCTACGAGCAGTACTTC; CDR3 protein: CASTARSGGIYEQYF
V gene: TRBV24-1; J gene: TRBJ2-3; clone size: many; D gene: .; CDR3 DNA: TGTGCCACCAGTGGCTGGGGACGGGGCACAGATACGCAGTATTTT; CDR3 protein: CATSGWGRGTDTQYF
V gene: TRBV19; J gene: TRBJ2-5; clone size: many; D gene: TRBD2; CDR3 DNA: TGTGCCAGTAGTAATAGCTGGGCGGGAGTAGAGACCCAGTACTTC; CDR3 protein: CASSNSWAGVETQYF
V gene: TRBV2; J gene: TRBJ1-2; clone size: many; D gene: .; CDR3 DNA: TGTGCCAGCAGTGCCCAGGGGCCCCGAAGAGATGGCTACACCTTC; CDR3 protein: CASSAQGPRRDGYTF